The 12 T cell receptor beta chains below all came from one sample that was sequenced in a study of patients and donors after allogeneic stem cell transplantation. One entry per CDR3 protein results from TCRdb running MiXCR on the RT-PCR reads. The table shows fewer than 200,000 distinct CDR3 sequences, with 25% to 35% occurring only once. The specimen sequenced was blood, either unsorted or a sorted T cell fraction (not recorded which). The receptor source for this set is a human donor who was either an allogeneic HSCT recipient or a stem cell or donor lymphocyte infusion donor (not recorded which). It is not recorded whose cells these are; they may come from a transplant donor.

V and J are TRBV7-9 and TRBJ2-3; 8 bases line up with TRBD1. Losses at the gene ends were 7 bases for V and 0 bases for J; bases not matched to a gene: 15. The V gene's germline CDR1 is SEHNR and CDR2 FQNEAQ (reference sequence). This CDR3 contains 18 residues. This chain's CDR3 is CASKQRTGKSISTDTQYF. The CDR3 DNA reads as TGTGCCAGCAAGCAGCGGACAGGGAAGAGTATCAGCACAGATACGCAGTATTTT.

CDR3 residues: CSARDPTGANTGELFF. CDR3 in DNA: TGCAGTGCTAGAGACCCGACGGGAGCGAACACCGGGGAGCTGTTTTTT. The rearrangement links TRBV20-1 to TRBJ2-2; D may be TRBD2 (6 bases). Trimming shortened V by 0 bases and J by 0 bases, and 11 bases separated the two germline ends. Per the germline V gene, CDR1 is DFQATT and CDR2 is SNEGSKA (reference sequence). The CDR3 covers 16 residues.

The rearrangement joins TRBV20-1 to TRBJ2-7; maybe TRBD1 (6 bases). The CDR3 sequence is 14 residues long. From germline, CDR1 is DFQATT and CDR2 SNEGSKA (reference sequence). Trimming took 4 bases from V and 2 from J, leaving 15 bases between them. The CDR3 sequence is CSAIGMDRTYEQYF. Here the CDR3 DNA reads TGCAGTGCTATAGGAATGGACAGAACCTACGAGCAGTACTTC.

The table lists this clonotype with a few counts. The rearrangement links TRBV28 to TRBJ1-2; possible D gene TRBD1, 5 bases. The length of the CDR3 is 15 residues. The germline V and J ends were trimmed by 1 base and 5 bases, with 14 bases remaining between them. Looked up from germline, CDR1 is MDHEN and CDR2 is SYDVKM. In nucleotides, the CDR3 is TGTGCCAGCAGTTTATCTCAGGGTTGGGGGTATGGCTACACCTTC. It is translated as CASSLSQGWGYGYTF.

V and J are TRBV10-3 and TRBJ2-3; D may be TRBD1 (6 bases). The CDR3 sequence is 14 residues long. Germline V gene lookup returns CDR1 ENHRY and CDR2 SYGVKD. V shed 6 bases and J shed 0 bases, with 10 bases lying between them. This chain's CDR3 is CAIRQGTSTDTQYF. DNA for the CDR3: TGTGCCATCAGACAGGGAACAAGCACAGATACGCAGTATTTT.

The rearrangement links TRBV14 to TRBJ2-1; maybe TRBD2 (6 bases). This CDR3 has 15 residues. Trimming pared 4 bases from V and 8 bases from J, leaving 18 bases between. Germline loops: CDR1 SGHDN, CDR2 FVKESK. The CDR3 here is CASSRGTTSVDEQFF. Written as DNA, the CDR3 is TGTGCCAGCAGCCGCGGGACCACCTCTGTGGATGAGCAGTTCTTC.

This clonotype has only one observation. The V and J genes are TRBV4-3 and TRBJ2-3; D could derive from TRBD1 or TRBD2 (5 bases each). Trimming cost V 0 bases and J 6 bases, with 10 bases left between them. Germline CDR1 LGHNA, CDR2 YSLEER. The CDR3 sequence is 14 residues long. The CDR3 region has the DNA TGCGCCAGCAGCCAAGATTGGGGGTTGGATACGCAGTATTTT. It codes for CASSQDWGLDTQYF.

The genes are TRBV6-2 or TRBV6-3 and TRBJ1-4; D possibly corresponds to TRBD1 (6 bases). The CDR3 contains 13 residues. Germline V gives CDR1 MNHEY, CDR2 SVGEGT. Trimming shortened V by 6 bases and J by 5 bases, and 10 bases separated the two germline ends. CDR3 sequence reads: CASSTGQNEKLFF. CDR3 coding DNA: TGTGCCAGCAGCACCGGACAGAATGAAAAACTGTTTTTT.

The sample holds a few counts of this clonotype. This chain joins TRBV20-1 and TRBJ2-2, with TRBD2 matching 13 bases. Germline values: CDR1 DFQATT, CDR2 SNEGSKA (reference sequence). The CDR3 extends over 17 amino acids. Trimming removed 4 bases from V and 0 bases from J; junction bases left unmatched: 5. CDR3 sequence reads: CSAKGLAGSANTGELFF. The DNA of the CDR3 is TGCAGTGCTAAGGGACTAGCGGGAAGCGCGAACACCGGGGAGCTGTTTTTT.

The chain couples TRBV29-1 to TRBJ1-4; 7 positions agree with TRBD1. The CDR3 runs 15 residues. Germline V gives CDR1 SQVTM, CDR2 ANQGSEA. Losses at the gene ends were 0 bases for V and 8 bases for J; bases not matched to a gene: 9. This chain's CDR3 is CSVEDPGGIGEKLFF. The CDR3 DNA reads TGCAGCGTTGAAGATCCAGGGGGTATAGGAGAAAAACTGTTTTTT.

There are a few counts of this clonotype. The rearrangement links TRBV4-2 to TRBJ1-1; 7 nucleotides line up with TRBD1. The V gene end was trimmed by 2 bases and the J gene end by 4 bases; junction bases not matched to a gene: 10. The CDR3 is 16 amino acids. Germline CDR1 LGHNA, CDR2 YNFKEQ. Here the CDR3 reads CASSQRTTGRGTEAFF. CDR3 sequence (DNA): TGTGCCAGCAGCCAAAGGACGACAGGGAGGGGCACTGAAGCTTTCTTT.

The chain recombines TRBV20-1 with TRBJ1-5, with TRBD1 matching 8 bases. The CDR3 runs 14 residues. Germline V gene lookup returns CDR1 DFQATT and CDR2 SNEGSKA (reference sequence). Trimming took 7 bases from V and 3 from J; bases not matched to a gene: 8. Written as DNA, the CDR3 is TGCAGTGGAATGACAGGGGCCCTCAATCAGCCCCAGCATTTT. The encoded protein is CSGMTGALNQPQHF.